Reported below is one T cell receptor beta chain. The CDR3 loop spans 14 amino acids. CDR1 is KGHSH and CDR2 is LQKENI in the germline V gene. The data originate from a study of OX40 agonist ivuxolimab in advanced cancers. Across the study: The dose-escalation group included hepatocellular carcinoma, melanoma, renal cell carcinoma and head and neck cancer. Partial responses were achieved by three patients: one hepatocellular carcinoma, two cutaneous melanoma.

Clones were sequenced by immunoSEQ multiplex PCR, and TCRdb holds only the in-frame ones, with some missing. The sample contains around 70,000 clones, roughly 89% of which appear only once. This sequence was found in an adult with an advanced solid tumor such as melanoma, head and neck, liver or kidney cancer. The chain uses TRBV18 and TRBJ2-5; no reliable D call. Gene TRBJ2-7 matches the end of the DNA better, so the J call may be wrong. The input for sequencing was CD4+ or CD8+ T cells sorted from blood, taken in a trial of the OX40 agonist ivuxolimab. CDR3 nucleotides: TGTGCCAGCTCACCTCCGGTGTCCTCCTACGAGCAGTACTTC. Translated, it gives CASSPPVSSYEQYF.